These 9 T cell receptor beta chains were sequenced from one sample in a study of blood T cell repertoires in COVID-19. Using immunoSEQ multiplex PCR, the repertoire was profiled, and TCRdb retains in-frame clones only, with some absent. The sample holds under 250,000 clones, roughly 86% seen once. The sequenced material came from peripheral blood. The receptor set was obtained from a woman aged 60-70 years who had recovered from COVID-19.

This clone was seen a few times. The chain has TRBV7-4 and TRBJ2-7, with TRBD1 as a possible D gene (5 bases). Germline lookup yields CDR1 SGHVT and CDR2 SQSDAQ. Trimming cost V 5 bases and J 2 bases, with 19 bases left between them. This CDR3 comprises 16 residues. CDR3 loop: CASSTNLPDSPYEQYF. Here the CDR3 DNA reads TGTGCCAGCAGCACCAACCTCCCCGACAGTCCCTACGAGCAGTACTTC.

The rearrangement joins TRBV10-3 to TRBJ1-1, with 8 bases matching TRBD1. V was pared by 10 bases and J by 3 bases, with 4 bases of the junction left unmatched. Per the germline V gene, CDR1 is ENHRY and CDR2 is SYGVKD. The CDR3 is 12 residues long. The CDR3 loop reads CATTTGDTEAFF. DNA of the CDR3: TGTGCCACCACGACAGGGGACACTGAAGCTTTCTTT.

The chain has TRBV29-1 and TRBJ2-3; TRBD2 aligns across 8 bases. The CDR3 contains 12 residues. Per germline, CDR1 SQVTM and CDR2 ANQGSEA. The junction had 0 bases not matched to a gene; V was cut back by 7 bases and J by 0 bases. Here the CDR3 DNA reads TGCAGCGCTAGCGGGAGCACAGATACGCAGTATTTT. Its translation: CSASGSTDTQYF.

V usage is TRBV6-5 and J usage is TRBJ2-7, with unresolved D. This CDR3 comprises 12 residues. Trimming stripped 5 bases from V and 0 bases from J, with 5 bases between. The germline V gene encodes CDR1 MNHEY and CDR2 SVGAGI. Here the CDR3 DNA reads TGTGCCAGCAGTCATAGCTCCTACGAGCAGTACTTC. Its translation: CASSHSSYEQYF.

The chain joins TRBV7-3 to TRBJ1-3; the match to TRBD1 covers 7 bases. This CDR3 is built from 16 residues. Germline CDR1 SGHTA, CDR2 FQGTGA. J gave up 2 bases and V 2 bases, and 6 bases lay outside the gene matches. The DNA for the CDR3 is TGTGCCAGCAGCTTAGGTCCTACAGGGGCTGGAAACACCATATATTTT. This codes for CASSLGPTGAGNTIYF.

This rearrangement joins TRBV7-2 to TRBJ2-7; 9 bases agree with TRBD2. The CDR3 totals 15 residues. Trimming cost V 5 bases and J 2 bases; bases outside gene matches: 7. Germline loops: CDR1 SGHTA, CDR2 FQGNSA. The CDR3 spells CASSPIAGETYEQYF. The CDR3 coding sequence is TGTGCCAGCAGCCCCATAGCGGGGGAAACCTACGAGCAGTACTTC.

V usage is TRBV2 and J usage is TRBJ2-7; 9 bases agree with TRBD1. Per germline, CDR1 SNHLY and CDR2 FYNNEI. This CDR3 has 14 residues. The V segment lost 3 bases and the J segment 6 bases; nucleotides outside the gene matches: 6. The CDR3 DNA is TGTGCCAGCAGTGAGGACAGGGGAAGGGGCGAGCAGTACTTC. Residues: CASSEDRGRGEQYF.

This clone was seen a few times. The CDR3 DNA reads TGTGCCAGCAGCGTAGGTTCCGGACTAGCGGGGGTCCAACGTACGTACAATGAGCAGTTCTTC. This translates into CASSVGSGLAGVQRTYNEQFF. The chain carries TRBV9 and TRBJ2-1; 13 bases align to TRBD2. The V and J ends lost 0 bases and 4 bases, in that order; junction bases with no gene match: 16. The CDR3 contains 21 residues. The V gene's germline CDR1 is SGDLS and CDR2 YYNGEE.

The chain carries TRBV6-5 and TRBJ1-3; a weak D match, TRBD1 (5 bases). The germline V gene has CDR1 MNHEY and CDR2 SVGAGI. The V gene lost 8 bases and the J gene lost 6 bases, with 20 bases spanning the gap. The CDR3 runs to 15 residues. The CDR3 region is CASFVGGGTLNTIYF. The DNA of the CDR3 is TGTGCCAGCTTCGTAGGTGGAGGGACCCTAAACACCATATATTTT.